The sequence of this T cell receptor (beta chain) was determined in a study of T cells in Graves' hyperthyroidism and ophthalmopathy. Background on the study: Before treatment of any kind, peripheral blood was taken at initial diagnosis. General study points: Researchers report that a 13 V-J model separated ophthalmopathy from stable hyperthyroidism.

At least ten counts were recorded for this clonotype. Its antigen is undetermined. Pregnant or lactating patients were excluded, as were those with uncontrolled infection or other autoimmune disease. Diagnosis relied on clinical symptoms, serum thyroxine and TRAb, thyroid ultrasound and orbital computed tomography. The CDR3 regions of TCR beta were amplified from RNA transcripts. The primer set for the first-round RT-PCR of the TCR CDR3 was HTBI. TCRdb processed the multiplex PCR reads anew with MiXCR; each CDR3 protein has one entry. The data hold hundreds of thousands of distinct CDR3 sequences, with approximately 15% observed a single time. V shed 6 bases, J shed 4 bases, and the junction held 3 bases outside the gene matches. The germline gives CDR1 MNHEY, CDR2 SMNVEV (reference sequence). The CDR3 contains 14 residues.

The chain links TRBV27 to TRBJ2-6, with 7 nucleotides matching TRBD1. The sample was blood. This clonotype was sampled from a woman in her 30s with Graves' hyperthyroidism that later progressed to Graves' ophthalmopathy. The CDR3 reads CASRTGLGANVLTF. The CDR3 region has the DNA TGTGCCAGCAGGACAGGGTTAGGGGCCAACGTCCTGACTTTC. The full variable domain, completed using reference TRBV27 and TRBJ2-6, is EAQVTQNPRYLITVTGKKLTVTCSQNMNHEYMSWYRQDPGLGLRQIYYSMNVEVTDKGDVPEGYKVSRKEKRNFPLILESPSPNQTSLYFCASRTGLGANVLTFGAGSRLTVL.